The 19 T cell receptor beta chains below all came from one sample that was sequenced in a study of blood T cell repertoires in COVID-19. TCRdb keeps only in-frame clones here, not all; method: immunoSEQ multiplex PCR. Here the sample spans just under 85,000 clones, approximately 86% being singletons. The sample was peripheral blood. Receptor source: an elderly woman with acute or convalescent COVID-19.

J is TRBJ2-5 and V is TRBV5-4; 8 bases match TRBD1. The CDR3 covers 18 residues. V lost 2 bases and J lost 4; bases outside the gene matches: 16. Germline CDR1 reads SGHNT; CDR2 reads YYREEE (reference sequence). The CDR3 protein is CASSFGQGNYPGRETQYF. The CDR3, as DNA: TGTGCCAGCAGCTTTGGACAGGGTAATTATCCAGGGCGAGAGACCCAGTACTTC.

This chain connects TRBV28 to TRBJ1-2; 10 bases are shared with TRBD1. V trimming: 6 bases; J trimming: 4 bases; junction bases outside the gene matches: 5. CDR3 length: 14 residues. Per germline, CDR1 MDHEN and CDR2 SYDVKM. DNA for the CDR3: TGTGCCAGCAGCTTGACAGGGGGCGGCTATGGCTACACCTTC. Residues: CASSLTGGGYGYTF.

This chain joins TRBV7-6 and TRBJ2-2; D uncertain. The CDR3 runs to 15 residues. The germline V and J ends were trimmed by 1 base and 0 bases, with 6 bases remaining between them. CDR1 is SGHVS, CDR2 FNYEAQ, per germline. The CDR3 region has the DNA TGTGCCAGCAGCTTAGTCCTAGCGAACACCGGGGAGCTGTTTTTT. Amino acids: CASSLVLANTGELFF.

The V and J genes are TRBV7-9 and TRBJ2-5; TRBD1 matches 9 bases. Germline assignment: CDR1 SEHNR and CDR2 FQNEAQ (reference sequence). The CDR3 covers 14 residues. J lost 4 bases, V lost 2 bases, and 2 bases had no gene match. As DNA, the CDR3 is TGTGCCAGCAGCTTAATGGGACAGGGAGAGACCCAGTACTTC. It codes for CASSLMGQGETQYF.

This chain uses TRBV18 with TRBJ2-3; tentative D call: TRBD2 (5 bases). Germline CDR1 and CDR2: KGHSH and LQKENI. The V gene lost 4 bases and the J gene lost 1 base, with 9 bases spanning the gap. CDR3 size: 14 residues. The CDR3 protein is CASSLGLGTDTQYF. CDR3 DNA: TGTGCCAGCTCACTCGGACTGGGCACAGATACGCAGTATTTT. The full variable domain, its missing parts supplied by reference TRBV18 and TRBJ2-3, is NAGVMQNPRHLVRRRGQEARLRCSPMKGHSHVYWYRQLPEEGLKFMVYLQKENIIDESGMPKERFSAEFPKEGPSILRIQQVVRGDSAAYFCASSLGLGTDTQYFGPGTRLTVL.

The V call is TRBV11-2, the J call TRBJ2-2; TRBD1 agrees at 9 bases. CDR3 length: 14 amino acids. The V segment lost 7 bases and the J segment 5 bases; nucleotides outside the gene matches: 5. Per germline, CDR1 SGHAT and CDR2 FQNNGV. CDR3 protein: CASTWDRVTGELFF. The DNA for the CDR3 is TGTGCCAGCACCTGGGACAGGGTGACCGGGGAGCTGTTTTTT.

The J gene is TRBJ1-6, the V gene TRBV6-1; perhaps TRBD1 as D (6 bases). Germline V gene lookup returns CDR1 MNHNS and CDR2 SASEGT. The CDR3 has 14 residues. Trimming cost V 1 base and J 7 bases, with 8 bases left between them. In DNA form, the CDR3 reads TGTGCCAGCAGTGAAGGCCAGGGGAATTCACCCCTCCACTTT. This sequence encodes CASSEGQGNSPLHF.

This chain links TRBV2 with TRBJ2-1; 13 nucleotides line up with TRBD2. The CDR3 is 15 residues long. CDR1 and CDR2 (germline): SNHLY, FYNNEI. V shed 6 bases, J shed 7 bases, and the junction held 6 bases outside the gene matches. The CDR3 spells CASRLGLAGRNEQFF. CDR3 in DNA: TGTGCCAGCAGACTGGGACTAGCGGGAAGGAATGAGCAGTTCTTC.

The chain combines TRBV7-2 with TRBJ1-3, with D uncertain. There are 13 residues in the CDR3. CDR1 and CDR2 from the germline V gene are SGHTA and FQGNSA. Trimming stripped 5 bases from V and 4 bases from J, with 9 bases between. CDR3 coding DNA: TGTGCCAGCAGCCCAAGTCGGGGAAACACCATATATTTT. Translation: CASSPSRGNTIYF. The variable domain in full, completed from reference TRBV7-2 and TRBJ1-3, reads GAGVSQSPSNKVTEKGKDVELRCDPISGHTALYWYRQSLGQGLEFLIYFQGNSAPDKSGLPSDRFSAERTGGSVSTLTIQRTQQEDSAVYLCASSPSRGNTIYFGEGSWLTVV.

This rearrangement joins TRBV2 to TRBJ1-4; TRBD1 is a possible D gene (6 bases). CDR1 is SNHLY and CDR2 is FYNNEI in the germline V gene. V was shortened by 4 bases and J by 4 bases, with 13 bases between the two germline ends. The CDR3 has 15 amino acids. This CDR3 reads CASSAQGRVNEKLFF. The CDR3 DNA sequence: TGTGCCAGCAGTGCACAGGGTAGAGTTAATGAAAAACTGTTTTTT.

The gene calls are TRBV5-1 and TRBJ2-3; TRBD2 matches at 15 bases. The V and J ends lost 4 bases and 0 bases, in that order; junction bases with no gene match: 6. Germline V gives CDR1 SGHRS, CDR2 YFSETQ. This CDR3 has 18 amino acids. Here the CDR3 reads CASSRGLAGGSSTDTQYF. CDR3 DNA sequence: TGCGCCAGCAGCCGGGGACTAGCGGGAGGCTCTAGCACAGATACGCAGTATTTT.

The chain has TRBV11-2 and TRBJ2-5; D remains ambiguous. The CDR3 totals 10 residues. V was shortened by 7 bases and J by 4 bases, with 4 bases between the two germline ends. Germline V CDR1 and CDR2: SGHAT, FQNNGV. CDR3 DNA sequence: TGTGCCAGCACCGGAGAGACCCAGTACTTC. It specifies CASTGETQYF.

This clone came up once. The CDR3 here is CASSLAGYEQYF. CDR3 sequence (DNA): TGTGCCAGCAGTTTAGCGGGCTACGAGCAGTACTTC. The rearrangement uses TRBV28 and TRBJ2-7, with D perhaps matching TRBD2 (5 bases). Between the trimmed V and J ends, which lost 2 bases and 3 bases, there was a span of 5 bases. Germline CDR1 reads MDHEN; CDR2 reads SYDVKM. CDR3 length equals 12 residues.

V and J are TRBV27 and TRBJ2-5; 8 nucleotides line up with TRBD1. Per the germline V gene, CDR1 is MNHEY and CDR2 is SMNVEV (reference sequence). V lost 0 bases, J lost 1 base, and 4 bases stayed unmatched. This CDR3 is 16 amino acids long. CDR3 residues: CASSLSGRGPQETQYF. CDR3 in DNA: TGTGCCAGCAGTTTATCGGGCAGGGGGCCCCAAGAGACCCAGTACTTC.

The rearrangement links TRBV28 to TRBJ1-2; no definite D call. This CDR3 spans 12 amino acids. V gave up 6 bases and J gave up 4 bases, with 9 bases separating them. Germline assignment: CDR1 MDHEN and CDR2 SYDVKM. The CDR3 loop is CASRAGSYGYTF. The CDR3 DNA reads TGTGCCAGCAGGGCCGGGTCCTATGGCTACACCTTC.

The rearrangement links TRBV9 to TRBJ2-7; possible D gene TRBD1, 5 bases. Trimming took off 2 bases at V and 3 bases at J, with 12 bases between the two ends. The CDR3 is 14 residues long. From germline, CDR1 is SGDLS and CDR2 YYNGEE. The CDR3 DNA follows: TGTGCCAGCAGCGTGGGGCCCGCTTTCTACGAGCAGTACTTC. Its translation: CASSVGPAFYEQYF. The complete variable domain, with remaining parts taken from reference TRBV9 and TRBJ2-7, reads DSGVTQTPKHLITATGQRVTLRCSPRSGDLSVYWYQQSLDQGLQFLIQYYNGEERAKGNILERFSAQQFPDLHSELNLSSLELGDSALYFCASSVGPAFYEQYFGPGTRLTVT.

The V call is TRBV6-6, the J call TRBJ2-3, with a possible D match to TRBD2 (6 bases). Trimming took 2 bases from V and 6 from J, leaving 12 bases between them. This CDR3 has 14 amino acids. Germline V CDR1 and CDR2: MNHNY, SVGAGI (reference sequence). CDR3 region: CASSYGTGEDTQYF. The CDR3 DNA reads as TGTGCCAGCAGTTACGGCACGGGGGAGGATACGCAGTATTTT.

The CDR3 DNA reads TGTGCCATCAGTACGAATGAGGAGACCCAGTACTTC. As protein: CAISTNEETQYF. The genes are TRBV10-3 and TRBJ2-5; D gene uncertain. The germline V gene encodes CDR1 ENHRY and CDR2 SYGVKD. CDR3 length: 12 residues. V lost 5 bases and J lost 5, with 9 bases in between.

As DNA, the CDR3 is TGTGCCAGCAGTAAGCTCTCTGGAAACACCATATATTTT. Its translation is CASSKLSGNTIYF. V gene TRBV12-3 or TRBV12-4 combines with J gene TRBJ1-3; D not certain. V lost 5 bases to trimming and J lost 0 bases, with 5 bases between them. The CDR3 contains 13 residues.